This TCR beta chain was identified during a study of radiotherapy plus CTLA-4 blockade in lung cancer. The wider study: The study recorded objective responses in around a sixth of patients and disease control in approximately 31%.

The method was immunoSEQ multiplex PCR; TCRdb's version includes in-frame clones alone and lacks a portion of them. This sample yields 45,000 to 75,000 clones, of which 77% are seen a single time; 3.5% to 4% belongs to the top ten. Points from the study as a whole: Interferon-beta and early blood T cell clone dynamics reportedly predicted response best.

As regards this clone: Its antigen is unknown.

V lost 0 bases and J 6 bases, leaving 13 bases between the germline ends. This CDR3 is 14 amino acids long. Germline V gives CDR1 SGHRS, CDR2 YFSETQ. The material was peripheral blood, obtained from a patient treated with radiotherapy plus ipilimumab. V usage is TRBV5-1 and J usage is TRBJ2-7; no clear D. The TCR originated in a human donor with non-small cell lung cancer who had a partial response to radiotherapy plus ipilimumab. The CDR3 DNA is TGCGCCAGCAGCTTGGCCCAAGCAGGTAGCGAGCAGTACTTC. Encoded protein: CASSLAQAGSEQYF.